Listed here are 19 T cell receptor beta chains from one sample, sequenced in a study of Ad26.COV2.S vaccination and SARS-CoV-2 variants. Generated by immunoSEQ multiplex PCR, the TCRdb table keeps only in-frame clones and is missing some. The sample includes about 350,000 clones, approximately 81% seen only once; the top ten take about 3.5%. The treatment is: around 19 received Ad26.COV2.S at low or high dose, single or two shots; 5 received placebo; per-sample allocation not given. Following the first vaccine or placebo injection, samples were taken on day 63. The sequencing used peripheral blood, collected in a trial of Ad26.COV2.S vaccine versus placebo. The receptors originated from a person aged 18 to 59 who received the Ad26.COV2.S COVID-19 vaccine or a placebo.

The chain employs TRBV4-1 and TRBJ2-5; 8 bases are a match to TRBD2. After removal of 6 bases from V and 2 bases from J, the junction contained 20 bases not matched to a gene. The CDR3 totals 19 residues. Per the germline V gene, CDR1 is MGHRA and CDR2 is YSYEKL. CDR3 amino acids: CASSRSFSGGAVGQETQYF. CDR3 bases: TGCGCCAGCAGTCGCTCATTTTCCGGGGGGGCCGTGGGGCAAGAGACCCAGTACTTC.

The CDR3 DNA reads TGTGCCAGCAGCTTAGCGGGCCAGAGGGACTATGGCTACACCTTC. It translates to CASSLAGQRDYGYTF. The rearrangement joins TRBV7-9 to TRBJ1-2; D not resolved. Germline-derived CDR1 and CDR2 are SEHNR and FQNEAQ (reference sequence). V gave up 0 bases and J gave up 3 bases, with 11 bases separating them. This CDR3 spans 15 amino acids.

J is TRBJ2-5 and V is TRBV6-5, with D tentatively TRBD1 or TRBD2 (5 bases each). Per germline, CDR1 MNHEY and CDR2 SVGAGI. With 4 bases removed from V and 4 bases from J, the gap between germline ends came to 19 bases. The CDR3 has 16 residues. The CDR3 reads CASSFSGTKWGETQYF. The CDR3, as DNA: TGTGCCAGCAGTTTTTCCGGGACGAAATGGGGAGAGACCCAGTACTTC.

The gene calls are TRBV27 and TRBJ1-2; 8 nucleotides line up with TRBD1. Germline CDR1 and CDR2: MNHEY and SMNVEV (reference sequence). J was trimmed by 3 bases and V by 7 bases; bases with no gene match: 7. CDR3 length equals 14 residues. The CDR3 coding sequence is TGTGCCAGCAAATTCGGACAGGGTCACTATGGCTACACCTTC. Translating it yields CASKFGQGHYGYTF.

V and J are TRBV27 and TRBJ1-6, with 7 bases lining up with TRBD1. V was pared by 5 bases and J by 7 bases, with 8 bases of the junction left unmatched. The CDR3 is 15 amino acids. Germline V gene lookup returns CDR1 MNHEY and CDR2 SMNVEV (reference sequence). The CDR3 nucleotides are TGTGCCAGCAGTACCGACAGGGTCGGAAATTCACCCCTCCACTTT. It encodes CASSTDRVGNSPLHF.

The chain links TRBV4-1 to TRBJ1-3, with unresolved D. The CDR3 runs 15 residues. V lost 0 bases and J 4 bases, leaving 10 bases between the germline ends. CDR1 is MGHRA, CDR2 YSYEKL, per germline. CDR3 DNA sequence: TGCGCCAGCAGCCAAGACCCGGCGGCGGGAAACACCATATATTTT. Its translation is CASSQDPAAGNTIYF.

V and J are TRBV23-1 and TRBJ2-1; TRBD2 is a possible D gene (5 bases). TRBV23-1 is reported as an ORF; its role is uncertain. V was shortened by 4 bases and J by 0 bases, with 22 bases between the two germline ends. The CDR3 is 19 residues long. The CDR3 sequence: CASSLQAREANYSYNEQFF. The CDR3 nucleotides are TGCGCCAGCAGTCTACAAGCCCGGGAAGCGAACTACTCCTACAATGAGCAGTTCTTC.

The chain is built from TRBV7-8 and TRBJ2-2; the match to TRBD1 covers 12 bases. Looked up from germline, CDR1 is SGHVS and CDR2 is FQNEAQ. V dropped 5 bases and J dropped 5; count of bases not matched to a gene: 18. The CDR3 is 20 amino acids. The CDR3 DNA is TGTGCCAGCAGCCCCACGACGCCGGGGACAGGGGGCTGGGGAACCGGGGAGCTGTTTTTT. Translating gives CASSPTTPGTGGWGTGELFF.

The CDR3 DNA sequence: TGTGCCAGCAGCTTAGGCGGCTACAAGGGCAACTATGGCTACACCTTC. Its protein product is CASSLGGYKGNYGYTF. The rearrangement joins TRBV7-2 to TRBJ1-2; no firm D call. Germline values: CDR1 SGHTA, CDR2 FQGNSA. V lost 1 base to trimming and J lost 2 bases, with 14 bases between them. There are 16 residues in the CDR3.

J is TRBJ1-1 and V is TRBV3-1 (or the pseudogene TRBV3-2); TRBD1 agrees at 9 bases. The CDR3 runs 15 residues. V was pared by 5 bases and J by 4 bases, with 8 bases of the junction left unmatched. From germline, CDR1 is LGHDT and CDR2 YNNKEL (reference sequence). CDR3 in amino acids: CASSSGTGRSTEAFF. CDR3 DNA: TGTGCCAGCAGCTCCGGGACAGGGAGATCCACTGAAGCTTTCTTT.

The genes are TRBV2 and TRBJ1-5, with D unclear. The V gene lost 1 base and the J gene lost 2 bases, with 9 bases spanning the gap. Looked up from germline, CDR1 is SNHLY and CDR2 is FYNNEI. The CDR3 extends over 15 amino acids. DNA for the CDR3: TGTGCCAGCAGTGAAGTATCTCAGGGCAATCAGCCCCAGCATTTT. It encodes CASSEVSQGNQPQHF.

The CDR3 DNA follows: TGTGCCAGCAGTGACAGGGCTAGCGGGGGTAATGAGCAGTTCTTC. This translates into CASSDRASGGNEQFF. The V and J genes are TRBV6-4 and TRBJ2-1; 10 nucleotides agree with TRBD2. Trimming cost V 2 bases and J 7 bases; bases outside gene matches: 5. CDR3 length: 15 residues. CDR1 and CDR2 (germline): MRHNA, SNTAGT.

V is TRBV6-1 and J is TRBJ2-5, with a tentative D call TRBD2 (6 bases). This CDR3 is 14 amino acids long. V was pared by 1 base and J by 4 bases, with 10 bases between. From germline, CDR1 is MNHNS and CDR2 SASEGT. The CDR3 protein is CASSEGVSGETQYF. Here the CDR3 DNA reads TGTGCCAGCAGTGAAGGGGTTAGCGGAGAGACCCAGTACTTC.

This chain joins TRBV19 and TRBJ2-2; 8 positions agree with TRBD2. Germline-derived CDR1 and CDR2 are LNHDA and SQIVND (reference sequence). The J segment lost 0 bases and the V segment lost 6 bases, leaving 3 bases of the junction unmatched. The CDR3 is 15 amino acids. CDR3 DNA: TGTGCCAGTAGGATTAGCGGGGCGAACACCGGGGAGCTGTTTTTT. The encoded protein is CASRISGANTGELFF.

The gene calls are TRBV11-3 and TRBJ1-6; D call uncertain. The V and J ends lost 5 bases and 8 bases respectively, with 28 bases between them. The CDR3 is 19 residues long. Germline V CDR1 and CDR2: SGHNT, YENEEA. The CDR3 sequence is CASSLDRVFSGAQDSPLHF. DNA of the CDR3: TGTGCCAGCAGCCTGGATAGGGTTTTTTCCGGTGCCCAGGATTCACCCCTCCACTTT. The full variable domain, completed using reference TRBV11-3 and TRBJ1-6, is EAGVVQSPRYKIIEKKQPVAFWCNPISGHNTLYWYLQNLGQGPELLIRYENEEAVDDSQLPKDRFSAERLKGVDSTLKIQPAELGDSAVYLCASSLDRVFSGAQDSPLHFGNGTRLTVT.

The V call is TRBV5-1, the J call TRBJ2-5, with D uncertain. Germline V gene data show CDR1 as SGHRS and CDR2 as YFSETQ. Trimming pared 3 bases from V and 4 bases from J, leaving 10 bases between. The CDR3 loop spans 13 amino acids. The CDR3 loop is CASSSQDRETQYF. CDR3 nucleotides: TGCGCCAGCAGCTCCCAGGATCGAGAGACCCAGTACTTC.

The rearrangement links TRBV6-5 to TRBJ2-7; D not certain. This CDR3 comprises 14 residues. Trimming pared 2 bases from V and 2 bases from J, leaving 10 bases between. Germline V gives CDR1 MNHEY, CDR2 SVGAGI. The CDR3 region has the DNA TGTGCCAGCAGTTACGAAGGTGACACCTACGAGCAGTACTTC. This sequence encodes CASSYEGDTYEQYF.

There are a few counts of this clone. The CDR3 region has the DNA TGTGCCAGCAGGTCCCTGGGATCTCCCCTCCACTTT. The encoded protein is CASRSLGSPLHF. The J gene is TRBJ1-6, the V gene TRBV6-6; D ambiguous. Per germline, CDR1 MNHNY and CDR2 SVGAGI (reference sequence). The CDR3 runs 12 residues. V lost 6 bases and J 13 bases, leaving 13 bases between the germline ends.

A remark on this clone: Other DNA variants within this sample encode the same CDR3. The V gene is TRBV5-4, the J gene TRBJ2-1; D is possibly TRBD1 (6 bases). The germline V gene has CDR1 SGHNT and CDR2 YYREEE (reference sequence). The CDR3 spans 14 residues. V shed 3 bases and J shed 3 bases, with 10 bases lying between them. CDR3 nucleotides: TGTGCCAGCAGCTCGAGGACAGACTACAATGAGCAGTTCTTC. This gives the protein CASSSRTDYNEQFF.